A selection of T cell receptor beta chains follows, all from one sample in a study of blood T cell repertoires in COVID-19. Assay: immunoSEQ multiplex PCR; the TCRdb copy retains only in-frame clones and omits some. The data show about 200,000 clones, with 88% seen just once and roughly a sixth held by the top ten. Sequencing used peripheral blood. All receptors derive from a man aged 50-60 years with COVID-19, enrolled during active disease. Each CDR3 is given with its conserved first and last residue.

>TRBV30
CAWKGTGGNTIYF
>TRBV7-2
CASSLFLSSPTEAFF
>TRBV7-3
CASSQAGGSTDTQYF
>TRBV6-2/TRBV6-3
CASSYPDKPQHF
>TRBV12-5
CASAVRSGATKNIQYF
>TRBV7-3
CASGQGDTQYF
>TRBV5-4
CASSLSPNQPQHF
>TRBV7-2
CASSLTASTGMNTEAFF
>TRBV6-2/TRBV6-3
CASSPGLGGTGELFF
>TRBV5-1
CASTPRTSGSTDTQYF
>TRBV7-8
CASSLRYGRGSPDEQYF
>TRBV4-3
CASSARLAATDTQYF
>TRBV29-1
CSATSGKETQYF
>TRBV5-1
CASSLTNRGRLENYGYTF
>TRBV19
CASSNGLRTDTQYF
>TRBV19
CASTAGRTGGYEQYF
>TRBV5-1
CASSLVRENTEAFF
>TRBV15
CATSAGQGVSDTEAFF
>TRBV7-6
CASSPRTTSTNEKLFF
>TRBV19
CASRDRDYEQYF
>TRBV5-1
CASSLGIGTSGSRPTYEQYF
>TRBV20-1
CSASPLRTSSGQPRGEQYF
>TRBV7-8
CASSSPGGFSGNTIYF
>TRBV12-3/TRBV12-4
CASRDGQKETQYF
>TRBV14
CASSQDRDRANVLTF
>TRBV27
CASSPQGALHTIYF
>TRBV7-9
CASSKTPTGPVDEQYF
>TRBV19
CASSMEAGAYNEQFF
>TRBV5-1
CASSPVAGLANNEQFF
>TRBV11-1
CASSLARAALGYTQYF
>TRBV2
CASSEASSTDTQYF
>TRBV6-6
CASSSTRAGGGETQYF
>TRBV9
CASSPSGRGPEGYTF
>TRBV29-1
CSVVWTEGEQFF
>TRBV27
CASSSFRTSGGDLGETQYF
>TRBV5-6
CASSGQTSGNTIYF
>TRBV28
CASSIWQGGYRPYEQYF
>TRBV7-8
CASSLGHNYEQYF
>TRBV12-5
CASGLGLAGAAYEQYF
>TRBV6-5
CASSPRSGEQYF
>TRBV7-7
CASILGGGNQPQHF
>TRBV29-1
CSVTAGVGSYEQYF
>TRBV6-6
CASSLEADLYNEQFF
>TRBV25-1
CASSVAGTYNEQFF
>TRBV19
CASSRDNSYEQYF
>TRBV10-3
CANRDSSYEQYF
>TRBV9
CASSVFRGEQFF
>TRBV11-2
CASSFFLNEQYF
>TRBV18
CASSLGQSRPETQYF
>TRBV20-1
CSVTVGEAQHF
>TRBV6-5
CASNHVRKETQYF
>TRBV29-1
CSGGLAASSTDTQYF
>TRBV5-1
CASGQGQETQYF
>TRBV11-2
CASSLAGGNLETQYF
>TRBV7-8
CASSFETRGIAYEQYF